Listed below are T cell receptor beta chains from one sample, sequenced in a study of T cells in Graves' hyperthyroidism and ophthalmopathy. TCRdb redid the calling of the multiplex PCR reads with MiXCR, one entry per CDR3 protein. The sample shows more than 500,000 distinct CDR3 sequences, about 15% of them seen only once. Sequencing was performed on blood. The receptors were sampled from a woman in her forties with Graves' ophthalmopathy. The CDR3 runs from the conserved cysteine through the conserved F or W. The D gene is left open where the match is weak. Size values are once, few and many counts, or a class for expanded clones, and some rows have none.

v_gene,d_gene,j_gene,abundance,CDR3aa,CDR3nt
TRBV7-8,NA,TRBJ2-7,many,CASSLALAAGYSYEQYF,TGTGCCAGCAGCTTAGCGTTGGCGGCAGGCTACTCCTACGAGCAGTACTTC
TRBV12-3/TRBV12-4,TRBD1,TRBJ2-4,many,CASRLDRGNIQYF,TGTGCCAGCAGGCTAGACAGGGGAAACATTCAGTACTTC
TRBV7-2,NA,TRBJ2-5,few,CASSPGVARPSQYF,TGTGCCAGCAGCCCGGGGGTGGCAAGACCGTCCCAGTACTTC
TRBV30,TRBD1,TRBJ1-5,few,CAWSTGTGNQPQHF,TGTGCCTGGTCCACCGGGACAGGGAATCAGCCCCAGCATTTT
TRBV5-4,NA,TRBJ1-1,once,CASSSRGENTEAFF,TGTGCCAGCAGCTCGAGAGGGGAGAACACTGAAGCTTTCTTT
TRBV27,TRBD2,TRBJ2-7,many,CASSLEAGGPIGEQYF,TGTGCCAGCAGTTTAGAGGCGGGAGGGCCGATTGGTGAGCAGTACTTC
TRBV6-5,TRBD1,TRBJ1-3,many,CASRLDRNGNTIYF,TGTGCCAGCAGATTGGACAGGAATGGAAACACCATATATTTT
TRBV20-1,TRBD1,TRBJ1-5,many,CSAIDPGTGYDQPQHF,TGCAGTGCTATCGACCCAGGGACAGGGTATGATCAGCCCCAGCATTTT
TRBV11-2,TRBD2,TRBJ2-5,NA,CASSLGVAGNSGETQYF,TGTGCCAGCAGCTTAGGAGTAGCGGGCAATAGCGGAGAGACCCAGTACTTC
TRBV28,TRBD1,TRBJ1-2,NA,CASSLGQALGGYTF,TGTGCCAGCAGCCTGGGACAGGCCTTGGGAGGCTACACCTTC
TRBV6-1,NA,TRBJ2-6,many,CASSQRVRGGSGANVLTF,TGTGCCAGCAGCCAACGCGTCAGGGGAGGCTCTGGGGCCAACGTCCTGACTTTC
TRBV20-1,NA,TRBJ2-5,NA,CSARRTDLWFETQYF,TGCAGTGCTAGAAGAACAGATCTCTGGTTTGAGACCCAGTACTTC
TRBV5-1,NA,TRBJ1-6,NA,CASRPGPNSPLHF,TGCGCCAGCAGACCGGGGCCGAATTCACCCCTCCACTTT
TRBV12-3/TRBV12-4,NA,TRBJ1-6,NA,CASRAEAGSSPLHF,TGTGCCAGCAGGGCCGAAGCTGGGAGTTCACCCCTCCACTTT
TRBV27,NA,TRBJ2-2,many,CASSFLSTGELFF,TGTGCCAGCAGTTTTCTCAGCACCGGGGAGCTGTTTTTT
TRBV6-2/TRBV6-3,NA,TRBJ2-7,many,CASSYMEGEQYF,TGTGCCAGCAGTTACATGGAGGGCGAGCAGTACTTC
TRBV6-5,TRBD1,TRBJ2-7,many,CATRGDRGDKSYEQYF,TGTGCCACCCGAGGGGACAGGGGAGATAAGTCCTACGAGCAGTACTTC
TRBV11-2,TRBD1,TRBJ2-2,many,CASSLLQGANGELFF,TGTGCCAGCAGCTTATTGCAGGGGGCTAACGGGGAGCTGTTTTTT
TRBV20-1,TRBD2,TRBJ2-7,NA,CSARDLAGEVYEQYF,TGCAGTGCTAGAGACCTAGCGGGAGAGGTGTACGAGCAGTACTTC
TRBV7-2,NA,TRBJ2-7,few,CASSLGAGNYEQYF,TGTGCCAGCTCACTGGGGGCGGGTAACTACGAGCAGTACTTC
TRBV7-8,NA,TRBJ2-2,many,CASRPYGGNTGELFF,TGTGCCAGCAGGCCCTACGGCGGGAACACCGGGGAGCTGTTTTTT
TRBV7-9,NA,TRBJ1-3,few,CASSLFAGSGNTIYF,TGTGCCAGCAGCTTATTCGCGGGCTCTGGAAACACCATATATTTT
TRBV7-9,NA,TRBJ2-3,few,CASSLDPTDTQYF,TGTGCCAGCAGCTTAGATCCCACAGATACGCAGTATTTT
TRBV28,TRBD2,TRBJ2-1,many,CATTSGGFDNEQFF,TGTGCCACCACCTCCGGGGGGTTCGACAATGAGCAGTTCTTC
TRBV7-2,NA,TRBJ2-2,NA,CAGSSLRGGVELFF,TGTGCCGGCAGCTCCCTTAGAGGGGGAGTTGAGCTGTTTTTT
TRBV12-3/TRBV12-4,NA,TRBJ2-5,NA,CASSLEVETQYF,TGTGCCAGCAGTTTAGAGGTAGAGACCCAGTACTTC
TRBV11-2,TRBD2,TRBJ2-5,many,CASSLMGLAETAGTQYF,TGTGCCAGCAGCTTAATGGGACTAGCGGAAACCGCCGGGACCCAGTACTTC
TRBV20-1,TRBD2,TRBJ2-2,few,CSASTSGRVNGELFF,TGCAGTGCTTCGACTAGCGGGAGGGTTAACGGGGAGCTGTTTTTT
TRBV5-1,NA,TRBJ2-2,NA,CASSSSSNTGELFF,TGCGCCAGCAGCTCCTCCTCGAACACCGGGGAGCTGTTTTTT
TRBV11-2,NA,TRBJ1-1,NA,CASSLEQPLRAFF,TGTGCCAGCAGCTTAGAACAGCCCCTTCGAGCTTTCTTT
TRBV19,TRBD1,TRBJ2-2,NA,CATLSGTGGASGELFF,TGTGCCACCCTTTCGGGAACAGGGGGCGCCTCCGGGGAGCTGTTTTTT
TRBV5-6,NA,TRBJ1-3,NA,CASTRGSGNTIYF,TGTGCCAGCACCCGGGGCTCTGGAAACACCATATATTTT
TRBV5-5,NA,TRBJ1-1,many,CASSLTAKTEAFF,TGTGCCAGCAGCTTGACGGCGAAAACTGAAGCTTTCTTT
TRBV10-3,NA,TRBJ1-2,NA,CAINAAVRDYGYTF,TGTGCCATCAACGCGGCCGTACGGGACTATGGCTACACCTTC
TRBV15,NA,TRBJ1-1,many,CATRPGGGRNTEAFF,TGTGCCACCAGACCGGGGGGGGGCAGGAACACTGAAGCTTTCTTT
TRBV6-2/TRBV6-3,TRBD1,TRBJ1-2,NA,CASFGPGQGARRFNGYTF,TGTGCCAGCTTCGGACCCGGACAGGGGGCAAGAAGGTTCAATGGCTACACCTTC
TRBV5-1,NA,TRBJ1-2,many,CASSGGGFARGGYTF,TGCGCCAGCAGCGGAGGAGGGTTTGCTCGCGGTGGCTACACCTTC
TRBV6-1,TRBD2,TRBJ2-7,NA,CASSRQLAGAREQYF,TGTGCCAGCAGTCGACAACTAGCGGGAGCCCGAGAGCAGTACTTC
TRBV4-1,NA,TRBJ1-2,many,CASSQKGLTVNYGYTF,TGCGCCAGCAGCCAGAAGGGATTGACAGTTAACTATGGCTACACCTTC
TRBV11-2,NA,TRBJ1-5,NA,CASSLEGGWGSNQPQHF,TGTGCCAGCAGCTTAGAGGGCGGGTGGGGAAGCAATCAGCCCCAGCATTTT
TRBV7-9,TRBD2,TRBJ2-7,many,CASSLAGSDEQYF,TGTGCTAGCAGTTTAGCGGGAAGTGACGAGCAGTACTTC
TRBV30,TRBD2,TRBJ2-7,many,CAWKGIAGALYEQYF,TGTGCCTGGAAGGGGATAGCGGGAGCCCTCTACGAGCAGTACTTC
TRBV28,NA,TRBJ2-7,many,CASSSGQNAYEQYF,TGTGCCAGCAGTTCAGGACAGAATGCCTACGAGCAGTACTTC
TRBV24-1,TRBD2,TRBJ2-3,NA,CATSDGRTSGTDTQYF,TGTGCCACCAGTGACGGGAGGACTTCCGGCACAGATACGCAGTATTTT
TRBV5-1,NA,TRBJ1-3,few,CASSLEQLASGNTIYF,TGCGCCAGCAGCTTGGAACAGCTTGCCTCTGGAAACACCATATATTTT
TRBV24-1,NA,TRBJ1-1,many,CATSEFKLLNTEAFF,TGTGCCACCAGTGAATTCAAGTTGTTGAACACTGAAGCTTTCTTT
TRBV28,TRBD1,TRBJ1-2,many,CASRDRGLRFAGYTF,TGTGCCAGCCGGGACAGGGGGCTCCGATTTGCCGGCTACACCTTC
TRBV28,NA,TRBJ1-2,many,CAIGDHRDYGYTF,TGTGCCATTGGGGATCACAGGGACTATGGCTACACCTTC
TRBV28,NA,TRBJ1-4,few,CASSGGQSTNEKLFF,TGTGCCAGCAGCGGGGGGCAATCAACTAATGAAAAACTGTTTTTT
TRBV18,TRBD2,TRBJ2-7,few,CASSTGLESYEQYF,TGTGCCAGCTCAACGGGACTAGAATCCTACGAGCAGTACTTC
TRBV24-1,NA,TRBJ1-3,once,CATSENSQYGNTIYF,TGTGCCACCAGTGAAAACAGTCAATACGGAAACACCATATATTTT